The subject of this entry is one T cell receptor beta chain. Its specificity is unknown. Presence of unique molecular identifiers characterized the TCR beta cDNA libraries. TCRdb fed the PCR reads into MiXCR, producing one record per CDR3 protein. The table has a few hundred thousand distinct CDR3 sequences, roughly 36% seen once. These data belong to a study of post-analysis software for immune sequencing data. Broader study findings: With TRBV5-6, TRBV5-1 and TRBV20-1 included, about five TRBV segments were more frequent in patients than in controls. For normalized Chao1 diversity, multiple sclerosis patients scored significantly lower than controls did.

The CDR3 has 16 amino acids. The V and J ends lost 10 bases and 1 base, in that order; junction bases with no gene match: 15. Germline CDR1 reads SEHNR; CDR2 reads FQNEAQ (reference sequence). This chain joins TRBV7-9 and TRBJ2-5; TRBD2 agrees at 7 bases. This clonotype originated in a girl under 18 with multiple sclerosis. The sample consisted of blood. The CDR3 is CATPTTRRGTQETQYF. CDR3 nucleotide sequence: TGTGCCACTCCAACCACCCGGCGGGGGACCCAAGAGACCCAGTACTTC.